This T cell receptor (beta chain) was sequenced for a study of shared clonotypes between healthy human individuals. Assay: immunoSEQ multiplex PCR; the TCRdb copy retains only in-frame clones and omits some. The sample gives 2 million to 2.5 million clones, less than 95% of which show up once; 0.37% is in the top ten. This TCR came from a man younger than 30 in good health. Some clones in this sample may be carry-over from other donors' samples. Sequencing input: naive CD4+ T cells from PBMCs. The subset: CD45RA+ positively selected.

DNA of the CDR3: TGTGCCAGCAGCTCAAGACAGGGCCATGAGCAGTTCTTC. Protein sequence: CASSSRQGHEQFF. The chain employs TRBV11-2 and TRBJ2-1; 7 bases line up with TRBD1. V lost 4 bases and J lost 8; bases outside the gene matches: 5. CDR3 length equals 13 residues. The germline V gene encodes CDR1 SGHAT and CDR2 FQNNGV.